This paragraph covers one T cell receptor beta chain sequence. The entry originates in a study of blood T cell repertoires in COVID-19. The germline V gene has CDR1 MDHEN and CDR2 SYDVKM. The V segment lost 7 bases and the J segment 3 bases; nucleotides outside the gene matches: 9. This CDR3 spans 15 amino acids. As originally analysed: From reference gene primer amplification, estimates of nucleated cell counts were derived. The repertoire was sequenced with immunoSEQ multiplex PCR; TCRdb's copy has only in-frame clones and lacks some. From that table come the V and J calls and clone size; the DNA was used to work out D and trimming. The repertoire holds about 330,000 clones, with about 92% as singletons.

The source is a woman in her 30s who had recovered from COVID-19. The chain combines TRBV28 with TRBJ2-7, with 10 nucleotides matching TRBD2. The sample taken for sequencing was PBMCs or T cells enriched from blood (not recorded which). Here the CDR3 reads CASTPSGSPSYEQYF. CDR3 coding DNA: TGTGCCAGCACCCCTAGCGGGAGCCCCAGCTACGAGCAGTACTTC. The full variable domain, rest sourced from reference TRBV28 and TRBJ2-7, is DVKVTQSSRYLVKRTGEKVFLECVQDMDHENMFWYRQDPGLGLRLIYFSYDVKMKEKGDIPEGYSVSREKKERFSLILESASTNQTSMYLCASTPSGSPSYEQYFGPGTRLTVT.